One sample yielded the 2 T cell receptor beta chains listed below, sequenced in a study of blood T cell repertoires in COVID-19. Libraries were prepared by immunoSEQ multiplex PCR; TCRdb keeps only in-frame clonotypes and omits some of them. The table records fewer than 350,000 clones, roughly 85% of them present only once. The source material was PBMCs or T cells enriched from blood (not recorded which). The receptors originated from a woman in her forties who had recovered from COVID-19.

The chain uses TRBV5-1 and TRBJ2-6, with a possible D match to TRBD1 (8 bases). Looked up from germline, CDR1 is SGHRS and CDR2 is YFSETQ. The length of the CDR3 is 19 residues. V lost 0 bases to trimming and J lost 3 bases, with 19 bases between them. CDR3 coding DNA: TGCGCCAGCAGCTTGGCTGGAGGACAGGGAGGGTATGGGGCCAACGTCCTGACTTTC. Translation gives CASSLAGGQGGYGANVLTF.

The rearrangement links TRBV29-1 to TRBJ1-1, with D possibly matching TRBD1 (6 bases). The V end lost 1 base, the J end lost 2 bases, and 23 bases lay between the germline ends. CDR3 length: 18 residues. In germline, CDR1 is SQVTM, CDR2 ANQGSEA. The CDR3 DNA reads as TGCAGCGTTGAAGGGGTAAGAGTCGCAGGGGAGATTAACACTGAAGCTTTCTTT. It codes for CSVEGVRVAGEINTEAFF.